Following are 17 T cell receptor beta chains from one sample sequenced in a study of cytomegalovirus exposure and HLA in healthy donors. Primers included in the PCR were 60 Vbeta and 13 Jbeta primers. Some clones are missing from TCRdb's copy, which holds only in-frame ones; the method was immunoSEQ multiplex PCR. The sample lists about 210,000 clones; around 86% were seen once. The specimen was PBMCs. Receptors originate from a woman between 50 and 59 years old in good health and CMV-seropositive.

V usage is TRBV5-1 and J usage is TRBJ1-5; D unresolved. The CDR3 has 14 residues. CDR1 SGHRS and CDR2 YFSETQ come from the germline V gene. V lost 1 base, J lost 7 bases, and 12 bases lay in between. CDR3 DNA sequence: TGCGCCAGCAGCTTGCGCCTCGGGGAACAGCCCCAGCATTTT. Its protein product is CASSLRLGEQPQHF.

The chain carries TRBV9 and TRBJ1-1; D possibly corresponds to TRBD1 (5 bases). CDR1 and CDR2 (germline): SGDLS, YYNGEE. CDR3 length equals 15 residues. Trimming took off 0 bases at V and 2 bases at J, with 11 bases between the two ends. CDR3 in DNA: TGTGCCAGCAGCGTAGCTTCGGGGGAAAACACTGAAGCTTTCTTT. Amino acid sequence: CASSVASGENTEAFF.

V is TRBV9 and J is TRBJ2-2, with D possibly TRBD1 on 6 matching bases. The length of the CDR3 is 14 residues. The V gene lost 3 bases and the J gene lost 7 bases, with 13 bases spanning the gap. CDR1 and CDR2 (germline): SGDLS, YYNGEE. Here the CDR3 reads CASSDRDIGGELFF. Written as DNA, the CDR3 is TGTGCCAGCAGCGACCGGGACATCGGCGGGGAGCTGTTTTTT.

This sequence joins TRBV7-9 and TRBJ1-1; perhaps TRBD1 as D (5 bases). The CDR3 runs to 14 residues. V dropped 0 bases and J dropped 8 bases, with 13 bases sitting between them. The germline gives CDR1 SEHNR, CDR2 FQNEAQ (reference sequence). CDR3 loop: CASSLADATDEAFF. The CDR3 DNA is TGTGCCAGCAGCTTAGCCGATGCGACAGACGAAGCTTTCTTT.

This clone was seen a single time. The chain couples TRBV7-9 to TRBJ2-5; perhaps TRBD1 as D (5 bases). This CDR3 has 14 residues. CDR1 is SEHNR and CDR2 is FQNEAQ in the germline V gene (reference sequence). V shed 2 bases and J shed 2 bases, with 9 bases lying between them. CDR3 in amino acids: CASSLSGQQETQYF. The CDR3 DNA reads TGTGCCAGCAGCTTATCAGGACAACAAGAGACCCAGTACTTC.

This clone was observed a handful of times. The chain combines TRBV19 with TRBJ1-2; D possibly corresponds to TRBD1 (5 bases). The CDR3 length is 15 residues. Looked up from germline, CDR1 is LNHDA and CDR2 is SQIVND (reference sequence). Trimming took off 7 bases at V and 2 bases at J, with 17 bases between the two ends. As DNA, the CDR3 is TGTGCCAGTACCCCGCGACAGATTTCCAACTATGGCTACACCTTC. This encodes CASTPRQISNYGYTF.

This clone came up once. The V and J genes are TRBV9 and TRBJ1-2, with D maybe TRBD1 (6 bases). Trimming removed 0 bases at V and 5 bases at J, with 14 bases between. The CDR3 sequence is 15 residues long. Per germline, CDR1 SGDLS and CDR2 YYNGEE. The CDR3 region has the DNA TGTGCCAGCAGCGTAGGGGGGCGCGAGGGGTATGGCTACACCTTC. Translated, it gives CASSVGGREGYGYTF.

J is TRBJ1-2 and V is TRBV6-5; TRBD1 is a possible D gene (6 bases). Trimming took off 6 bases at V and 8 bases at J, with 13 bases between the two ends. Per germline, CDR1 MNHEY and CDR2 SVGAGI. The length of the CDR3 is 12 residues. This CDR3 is CASRDLTGGYTF. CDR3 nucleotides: TGTGCCAGCAGGGACTTAACAGGGGGCTACACCTTC.

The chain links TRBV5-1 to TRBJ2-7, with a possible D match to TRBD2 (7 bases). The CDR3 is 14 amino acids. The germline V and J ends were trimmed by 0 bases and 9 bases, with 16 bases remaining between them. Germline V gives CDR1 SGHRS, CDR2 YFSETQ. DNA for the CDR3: TGCGCCAGCAGCTTGGGGGCGGGGGCTTCTTCGCAGTACTTC. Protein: CASSLGAGASSQYF.

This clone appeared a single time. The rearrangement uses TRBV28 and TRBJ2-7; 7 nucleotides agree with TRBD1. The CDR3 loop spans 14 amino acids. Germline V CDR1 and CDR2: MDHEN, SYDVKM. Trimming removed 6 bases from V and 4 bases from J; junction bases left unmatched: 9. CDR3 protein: CASREGARGYEQYF. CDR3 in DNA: TGTGCCAGCAGAGAGGGGGCTAGGGGATACGAGCAGTACTTC.

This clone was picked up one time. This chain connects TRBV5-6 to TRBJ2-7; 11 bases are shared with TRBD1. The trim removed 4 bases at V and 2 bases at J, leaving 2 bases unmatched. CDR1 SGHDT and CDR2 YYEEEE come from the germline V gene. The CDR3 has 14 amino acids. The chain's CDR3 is CASSRGQGAYEQYF. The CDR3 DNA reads TGTGCCAGCAGCAGGGGACAGGGGGCCTACGAGCAGTACTTC.

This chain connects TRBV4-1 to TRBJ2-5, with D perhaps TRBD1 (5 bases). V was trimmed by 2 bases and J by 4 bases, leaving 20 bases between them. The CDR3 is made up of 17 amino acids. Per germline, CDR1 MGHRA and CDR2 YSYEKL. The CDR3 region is CASSQRPRADWSETQYF. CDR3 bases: TGCGCCAGCAGCCAAAGGCCCAGGGCGGATTGGTCAGAGACCCAGTACTTC.

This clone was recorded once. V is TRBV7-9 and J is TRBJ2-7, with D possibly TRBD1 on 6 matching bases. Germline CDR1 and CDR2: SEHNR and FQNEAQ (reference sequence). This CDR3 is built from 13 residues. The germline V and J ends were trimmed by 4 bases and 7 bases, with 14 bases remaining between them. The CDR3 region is CASSSRQVGEQYF. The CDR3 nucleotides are TGTGCCAGCAGCTCCCGACAGGTGGGGGAGCAGTACTTC.

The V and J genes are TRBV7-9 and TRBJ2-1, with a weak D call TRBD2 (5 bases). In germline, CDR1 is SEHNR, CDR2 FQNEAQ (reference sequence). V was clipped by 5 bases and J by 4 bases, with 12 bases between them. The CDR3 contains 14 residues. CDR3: CASSPGETYNEQFF. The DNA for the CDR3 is TGTGCCAGCAGCCCCGGGGAGACGTACAATGAGCAGTTCTTC.

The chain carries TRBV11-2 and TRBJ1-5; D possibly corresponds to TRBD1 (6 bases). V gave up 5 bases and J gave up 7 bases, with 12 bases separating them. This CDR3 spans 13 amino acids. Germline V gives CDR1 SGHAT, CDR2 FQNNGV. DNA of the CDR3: TGTGCCAGCAGCCCAAGGGGGGGACAGCCCCAGCATTTT. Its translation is CASSPRGGQPQHF.

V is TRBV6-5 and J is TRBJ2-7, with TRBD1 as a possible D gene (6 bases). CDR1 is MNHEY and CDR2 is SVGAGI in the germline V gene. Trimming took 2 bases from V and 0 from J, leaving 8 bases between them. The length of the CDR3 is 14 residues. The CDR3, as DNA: TGTGCCAGCAGTTACGGGACACTCTCCTACGAGCAGTACTTC. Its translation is CASSYGTLSYEQYF.

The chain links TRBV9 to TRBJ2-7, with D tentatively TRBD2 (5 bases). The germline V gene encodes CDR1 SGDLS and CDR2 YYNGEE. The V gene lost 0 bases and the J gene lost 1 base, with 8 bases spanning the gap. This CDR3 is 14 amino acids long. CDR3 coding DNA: TGTGCCAGCAGCGTAGCTAGCAGATCCTACGAGCAGTACTTC. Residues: CASSVASRSYEQYF.